This is a list of T cell receptor beta chains from one sample in a study of Graves' ophthalmopathy and Graves' hyperthyroidism. A single record per CDR3 protein comes from TCRdb applying MiXCR to the multiplex PCR reads. The sample lists 45,000 to 60,000 distinct CDR3 sequences; around 50% were seen once. Specimen: peripheral blood. These TCRs come from an adult woman with Graves' ophthalmopathy. Each CDR3 is given with its conserved first and last residue. The order of the fields is D gene, CDR3 length, J gene, clone size, V gene, CDR3 DNA, CDR3 protein. A D gene is named only where the DNA matches it firmly. Clone size is given for some rows only: seen once, a few or many times, or a class if the clone is expanded.

- 14 TRBJ1-1 many TRBV3-1 TGTGCCAGCAGCCAAGATGGGTCGAGGACTGAAGCTTTCTTT CASSQDGSRTEAFF
TRBD1 15 TRBJ2-3 medium-sized TRBV6-4 TGTGCCAGCAGTGACTCGGGACAGGGGGCAGATACGCAGTATTTT CASSDSGQGADTQYF
TRBD1 15 TRBJ1-1 - TRBV5-6 TGTGCCAGCAGCCCGACACCGAGGGGGCTCACTGAAGCTTTCTTT CASSPTPRGLTEAFF
- 11 TRBJ1-1 - TRBV11-2 TGTGCCAGCCAATTTCAGGGTGAAGCTTTCTTT CASQFQGEAFF
- 14 TRBJ1-2 few TRBV10-3 TGTGCCATCAGTGATGATGGGGGGCCGCATGGCTACACCTTC CAISDDGGPHGYTF
TRBD1 14 TRBJ1-1 many TRBV7-3 TGTGCCAGCAGCCAAAACAGGGGGGACACTGAAGCTTTCTTT CASSQNRGDTEAFF
- 13 TRBJ1-1 many TRBV20-1 TGCAGTGCACTGACGTCGGGTATCACTGAAGCTTTCTTT CSALTSGITEAFF
- 10 TRBJ2-3 many TRBV20-1 TGCAGTGCTAGGGTGGATACGCAGTATTTT CSARVDTQYF
- 13 TRBJ2-7 - TRBV10-3 TGTGCCATCAGCGCGGACTTTATCTACGAGCAGTACTTC CAISADFIYEQYF
TRBD1 14 TRBJ2-7 many TRBV19 TGTGCCAGTAGTTTCGCAGGGGGATCCTACGAGCAGTACTTC CASSFAGGSYEQYF
TRBD2 15 TRBJ2-1 - TRBV15 TGTGCCACCAGCGTCGGACTAGCGGGAGGGGGTGAGCAGTTCTTC CATSVGLAGGGEQFF
- 15 TRBJ2-1 many TRBV12-3/TRBV12-4 TGTGCCAGCAGTTTTTCCCAGACACTGCGGGATGAGCAGTTCTTC CASSFSQTLRDEQFF
- 15 TRBJ2-6 many TRBV5-1 TGCGCCAGCAGCTTGGGGGCCGCTCGGGCCAACGTCCTGACTTTC CASSLGAARANVLTF
- 14 TRBJ2-7 many TRBV7-9 TGTGCCAGCAGCTTAAAATCCGGGAAAGACGAGCAGTACTTC CASSLKSGKDEQYF
- 15 TRBJ2-7 many TRBV7-8 TGTGCCAGCAGCTTATTTAGCGGGACAGGCTACGAGCAGTACTTC CASSLFSGTGYEQYF
- 14 TRBJ2-5 many TRBV30 TGTGCCTGGAATGGGAATAGGGTTCAAGAGACCCAGTACTTC CAWNGNRVQETQYF
TRBD2 18 TRBJ2-7 few TRBV29-1 TGCAGCGTTGAAGGTGTTGGGGGACTAGCGGGAGGGCCCTACGAGCAGTACTTC CSVEGVGGLAGGPYEQYF
- 15 TRBJ1-3 - TRBV7-2 TGTGCCAGCAGCTTATGGGGAACATCTGGAAACACCATATATTTT CASSLWGTSGNTIYF
TRBD1 13 TRBJ2-1 - TRBV18 TGTGCCAGCTCACGCGACAGGGCCGAGGGGCAGTTCTTC CASSRDRAEGQFF
- 15 TRBJ2-2 many TRBV6-5 TGTGCCAGCACCCGGACAGCGATTAACACCGGGGAGCTGTTTTTT CASTRTAINTGELFF
TRBD1 15 TRBJ1-3 - TRBV9 TGTGCCAGCAGCGTACGGACAGGCTCTGGAACCGCCATATATTTT CASSVRTGSGTAIYF
- 15 TRBJ1-5 - TRBV7-6 TGCGCCAGCAGCTTGATCTCAGGGCTCAATCAGCCCCGGCATTTT CASSLISGLNQPRHF
- 11 TRBJ2-7 few TRBV29-1 TGCAGCGTTGTATACGGCTACGAGCAGTACTTC CSVVYGYEQYF
TRBD2 14 TRBJ2-3 - TRBV29-1 TGCAGCGTAGAGTCGGGAGGGCCACCAGATACGCAGTATTTT CSVESGGPPDTQYF
- 15 TRBJ1-4 - TRBV7-9 TGTGCCAGCAGCTCCTGGGTGTCGGGTAATGAAAAACTGTTTTTT CASSSWVSGNEKLFF
TRBD1 14 TRBJ2-3 many TRBV6-1 TGTGCCAGCAGTGAGGGGACAGGGGCAGATACGCAGTATTTT CASSEGTGADTQYF
- 11 TRBJ1-5 - TRBV7-8 TGTGCCAGCAGGTCAGACTGGAATGAGCATTTT CASRSDWNEHF
- 16 TRBJ2-5 - TRBV7-9 TGTGCCAGCAGCTTTGAACAGGGGACTATGCAAGGGACCCAGTACTTC CASSFEQGTMQGTQYF
TRBD1 13 TRBJ2-3 once TRBV15 TGTGCCACCTCGGGACAGGGGGCAGATACGCAGTATTTT CATSGQGADTQYF
TRBD1 12 TRBJ2-1 - TRBV10-3 TGTGCCACCCGGGACAGCTACAATGAGCAGTTCTTC CATRDSYNEQFF
- 13 TRBJ2-5 - TRBV7-9 TGTGCCAGCAGCTGGGGACCAGGGGAGACCCAGTACTTC CASSWGPGETQYF
TRBD2 16 TRBJ2-3 many TRBV19 TGTGCCAGTAGTATGCCGGGACTAGCGGGACCAGATACGCAGTATTTT CASSMPGLAGPDTQYF
- 15 TRBJ2-7 many TRBV3-1 TGTGCCAGCAGCCCTACCCTGACAGGATCCTACGAGCAGTACTTC CASSPTLTGSYEQYF
- 14 TRBJ2-1 - TRBV7-3 TGTGCCAGCAGCCAGCACCCTCGAGGGGATGAGCAGTTCTTC CASSQHPRGDEQFF
TRBD1 15 TRBJ1-5 - TRBV5-6 TGTGCCAGCAGCTTGTTAGGGACAGGGGATCAGCCCCAGCATTTT CASSLLGTGDQPQHF
TRBD2 17 TRBJ2-3 - TRBV20-1 TGCAGTGCTAGAAATACTGCGCCCCTAGCGGCCTACAATGAGCAGTATTTT CSARNTAPLAAYNEQYF
TRBD1 16 TRBJ1-5 - TRBV5-6 TGTGCCAGCAGCCCTAGGGGACAGGGGTCTCGTCAGCCCCAGCATTTT CASSPRGQGSRQPQHF
TRBD1 15 TRBJ2-7 - TRBV11-2 TGTGCCAGCAGCTCGTTGACAGGGAACACCGGGGAGCAGTACTTC CASSSLTGNTGEQYF
- 12 TRBJ2-2 medium-sized TRBV7-2 TGTGCCAGCACCCTGATCACCGGGGAGCTGTTTTTT CASTLITGELFF
TRBD2 13 TRBJ2-5 few TRBV15 TGTGCCACCCGAATCCTAGCGGGAGAGACCCAGTACTTC CATRILAGETQYF
- 13 TRBJ2-6 many TRBV20-1 TGCAGTGCTATAGGACCTGGGGCCAACGTCCTGACTTTC CSAIGPGANVLTF
- 14 TRBJ1-2 many TRBV3-1 TGTGCCAGCAGCCAATATCCAGTTAACTATGGCTACACCTTC CASSQYPVNYGYTF
- 14 TRBJ1-1 - TRBV4-3 TGCGCCAGCAGCCAAGAACTGGGGCGGACTGAAGCTTTCTTT CASSQELGRTEAFF
- 17 TRBJ1-6 few TRBV28 TGTGCCAGCGGTTCGGCGGGCAGGGGCTCCTATAATTCACCCCTCCACTTT CASGSAGRGSYNSPLHF
- 15 TRBJ2-6 - TRBV7-9 TGTGCCAGCAGCTTAAACCCCCTCGGGGCCAACGTCCTGGCTTTC CASSLNPLGANVLAF
- 10 TRBJ2-7 - TRBV6-5 TGTGCCAGCAACTCGAGGGAGCAGTACTTC CASNSREQYF
- 13 TRBJ2-7 - TRBV12-3/TRBV12-4 TGTGCCAGCAGTGGGGACGGAGCCTACGAGCAGTACTTC CASSGDGAYEQYF
- 10 TRBJ1-2 medium-sized TRBV20-1 TGCAGTGCCAAGCAGTATGGCTACACCTTC CSAKQYGYTF
- 24 TRBJ1-4 - TRBV7-8 - CASTNQTSMYLCASKVGGREKLFF
- 13 TRBJ2-2 many TRBV7-6 TGTGCCAGCAGCTTAGGCCAGTCCGGGGAGCTGTTTTTT CASSLGQSGELFF
TRBD1 17 TRBJ2-1 - TRBV24-1 TGTGCCACCAGTGACCGAACGGGACAGGGGGACTACAATGAGCAGTTCTTC CATSDRTGQGDYNEQFF
TRBD2 16 TRBJ2-1 - TRBV25-1 TGTGCCAGCAGTGAAGAAGGTGCTAGCGGGACCAATGAGCAGTTCTTC CASSEEGASGTNEQFF
TRBD2 16 TRBJ2-5 many TRBV7-6 TGTGCCAGCAGCCGATCCGGGACTAGCGACCGAGAGACCCAGTACTTC CASSRSGTSDRETQYF
- 16 TRBJ2-1 - TRBV7-8 TGTGCCAGCAGCTTAGCTGGGGCTTTAGTTTACAATGAGCAGTTCTTC CASSLAGALVYNEQFF
- 15 TRBJ2-1 - TRBV20-1 TGCAGTGCTAGGGGGAGGCGCGAGGGCCTCAATGAGCAGTTCTTC CSARGRREGLNEQFF
- 13 TRBJ2-3 - TRBV29-1 TGCTGCGTCGGACTGGCCCGGGCAGATACGCAGTATTTT CCVGLARADTQYF
TRBD1 13 TRBJ1-2 - TRBV20-1 TGCAGCCCCCTCTGGACAGGGAACTATGGCTACACCTTC CSPLWTGNYGYTF
- 14 TRBJ2-7 many TRBV6-2/TRBV6-3 TGTGCCAGCAGTTACTCGGACAGCTCCTACGAGCAGTACTTC CASSYSDSSYEQYF
- 16 TRBJ2-6 - TRBV5-8 TGTGCCAACAGCTGGCTCGGTCCGCTTGGGGCCAACGTCCTGACTTTC CANSWLGPLGANVLTF